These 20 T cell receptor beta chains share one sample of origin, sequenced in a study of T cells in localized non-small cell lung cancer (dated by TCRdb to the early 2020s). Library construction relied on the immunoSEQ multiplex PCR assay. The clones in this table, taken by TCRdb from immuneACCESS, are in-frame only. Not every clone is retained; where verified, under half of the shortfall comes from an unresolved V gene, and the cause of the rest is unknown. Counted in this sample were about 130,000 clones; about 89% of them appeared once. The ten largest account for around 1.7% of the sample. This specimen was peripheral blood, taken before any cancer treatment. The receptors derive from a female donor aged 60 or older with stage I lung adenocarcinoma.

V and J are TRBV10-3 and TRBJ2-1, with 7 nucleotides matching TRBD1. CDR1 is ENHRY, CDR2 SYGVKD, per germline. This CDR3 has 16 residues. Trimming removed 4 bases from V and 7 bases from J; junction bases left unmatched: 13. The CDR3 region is CAISGSGTGVDNEQFF. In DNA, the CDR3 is TGTGCCATCAGTGGAAGTGGCACAGGGGTCGATAATGAGCAGTTCTTC.

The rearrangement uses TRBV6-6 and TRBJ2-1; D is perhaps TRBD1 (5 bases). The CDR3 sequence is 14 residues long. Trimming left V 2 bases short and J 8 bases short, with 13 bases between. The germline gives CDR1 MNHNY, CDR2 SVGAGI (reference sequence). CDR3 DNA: TGTGCCAGCAGTTACACAGGTCAGCTGGATGAGCAGTTCTTC. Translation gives CASSYTGQLDEQFF.

CDR3 bases: TGTGCCAGCAGCACACCGGGACTAGCAAGTGGTACGCAGTATTTT. Protein: CASSTPGLASGTQYF. The rearrangement links TRBV7-6 to TRBJ2-3, with 9 bases that match TRBD2. CDR1 and CDR2 (germline): SGHVS, FNYEAQ. This CDR3 has 15 amino acids. The J segment lost 8 bases and the V segment lost 5 bases, leaving 11 bases of the junction unmatched.

The CDR3 loop reads CASRSGTHEKLFF. The CDR3 DNA follows: TGTGCCAGCAGAAGCGGGACACATGAAAAACTGTTTTTT. The chain couples TRBV5-6 to TRBJ1-4; D perhaps matches TRBD1 (6 bases). V was shortened by 5 bases and J by 6 bases, with 11 bases between the two germline ends. The CDR3 length is 13 residues. Germline loops: CDR1 SGHDT, CDR2 YYEEEE.

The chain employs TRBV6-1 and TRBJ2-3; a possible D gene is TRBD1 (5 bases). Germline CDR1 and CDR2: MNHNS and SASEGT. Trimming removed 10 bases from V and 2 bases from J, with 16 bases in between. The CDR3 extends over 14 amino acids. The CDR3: CATKTASYTDTQYF. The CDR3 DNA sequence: TGTGCCACCAAGACAGCTTCGTACACAGATACGCAGTATTTT.

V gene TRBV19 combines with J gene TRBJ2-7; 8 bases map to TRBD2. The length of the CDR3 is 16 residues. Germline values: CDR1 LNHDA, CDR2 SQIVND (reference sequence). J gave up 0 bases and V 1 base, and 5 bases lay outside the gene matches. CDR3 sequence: CASSIGTGRASYEQYF. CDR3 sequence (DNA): TGTGCCAGTAGTATAGGTACCGGGAGGGCCTCCTACGAGCAGTACTTC.

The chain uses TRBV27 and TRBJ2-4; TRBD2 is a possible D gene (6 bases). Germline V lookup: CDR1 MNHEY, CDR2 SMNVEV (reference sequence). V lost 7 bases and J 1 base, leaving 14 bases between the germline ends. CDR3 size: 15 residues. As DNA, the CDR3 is TGTGCCAGCAACTCGGGAGAGGGGGCCAAAAACATTCAGTACTTC. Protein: CASNSGEGAKNIQYF.

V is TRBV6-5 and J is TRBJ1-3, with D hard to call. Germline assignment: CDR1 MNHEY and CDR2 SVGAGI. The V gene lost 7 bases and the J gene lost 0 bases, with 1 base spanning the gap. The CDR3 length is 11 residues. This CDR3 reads CASTSGNTIYF. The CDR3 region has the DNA TGTGCCAGCACCTCTGGAAACACCATATATTTT.

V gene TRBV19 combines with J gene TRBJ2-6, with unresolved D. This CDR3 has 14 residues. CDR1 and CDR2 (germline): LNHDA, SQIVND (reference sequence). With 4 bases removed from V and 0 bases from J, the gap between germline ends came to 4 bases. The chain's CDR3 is CASSTYSGANVLTF. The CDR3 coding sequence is TGTGCCAGTAGTACCTACTCTGGGGCCAACGTCCTGACTTTC.

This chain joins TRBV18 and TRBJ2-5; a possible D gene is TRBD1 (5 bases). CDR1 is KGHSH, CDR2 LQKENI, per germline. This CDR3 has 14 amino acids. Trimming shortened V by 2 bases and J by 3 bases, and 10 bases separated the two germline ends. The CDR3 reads CASSPSLQEETQYF. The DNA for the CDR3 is TGTGCCAGCTCACCATCTCTACAGGAAGAGACCCAGTACTTC.

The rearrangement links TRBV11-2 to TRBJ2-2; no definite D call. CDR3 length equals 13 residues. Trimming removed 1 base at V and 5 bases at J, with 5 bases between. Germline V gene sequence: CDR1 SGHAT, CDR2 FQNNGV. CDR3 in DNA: TGTGCCAGCAGCTTAGCCTCTACCGGGGAGCTGTTTTTT. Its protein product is CASSLASTGELFF. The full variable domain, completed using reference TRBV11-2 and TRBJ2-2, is EAGVAQSPRYKIIEKRQSVAFWCNPISGHATLYWYQQILGQGPKLLIQFQNNGVVDDSQLPKDRFSAERLKGVDSTLKIQPAKLEDSAVYLCASSLASTGELFFGEGSRLTVL.

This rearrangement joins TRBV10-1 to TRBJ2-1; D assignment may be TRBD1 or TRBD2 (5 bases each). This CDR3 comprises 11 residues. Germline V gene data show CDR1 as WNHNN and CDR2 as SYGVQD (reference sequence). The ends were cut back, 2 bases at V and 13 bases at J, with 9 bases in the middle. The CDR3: CASSERGPQFF. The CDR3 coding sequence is TGCGCCAGCAGTGAGCGGGGACCTCAGTTCTTC.

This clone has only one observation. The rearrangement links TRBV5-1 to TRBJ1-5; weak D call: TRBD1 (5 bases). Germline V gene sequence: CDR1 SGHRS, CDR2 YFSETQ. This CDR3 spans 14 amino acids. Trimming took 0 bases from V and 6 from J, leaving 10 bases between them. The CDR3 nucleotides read TGCGCCAGCAGCTTGGCTTGGGGGGTTCAGCCCCAGCATTTT. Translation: CASSLAWGVQPQHF.

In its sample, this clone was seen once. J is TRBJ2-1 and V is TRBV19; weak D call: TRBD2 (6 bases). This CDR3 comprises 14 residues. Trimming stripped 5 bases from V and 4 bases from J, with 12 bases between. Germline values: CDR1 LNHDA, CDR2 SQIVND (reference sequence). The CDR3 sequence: CASSPRLVYNEQFF. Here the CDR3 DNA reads TGTGCCAGTAGTCCCCGACTAGTGTACAATGAGCAGTTCTTC.

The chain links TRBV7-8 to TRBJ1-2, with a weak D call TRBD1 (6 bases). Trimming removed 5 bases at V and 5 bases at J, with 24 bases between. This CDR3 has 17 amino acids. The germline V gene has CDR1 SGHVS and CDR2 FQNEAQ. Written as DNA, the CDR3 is TGTGCCAGCAGCCCCCTTTCATCTGGGGGGCGGTATTATGGCTACACCTTC. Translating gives CASSPLSSGGRYYGYTF.

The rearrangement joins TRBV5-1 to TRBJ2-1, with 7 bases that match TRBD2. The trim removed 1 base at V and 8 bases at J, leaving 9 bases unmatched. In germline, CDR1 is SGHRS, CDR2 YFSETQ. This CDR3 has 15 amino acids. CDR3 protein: CASSLSAGDTDEQFF. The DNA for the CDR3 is TGCGCCAGCAGCTTGAGTGCGGGAGATACGGATGAGCAGTTCTTC.

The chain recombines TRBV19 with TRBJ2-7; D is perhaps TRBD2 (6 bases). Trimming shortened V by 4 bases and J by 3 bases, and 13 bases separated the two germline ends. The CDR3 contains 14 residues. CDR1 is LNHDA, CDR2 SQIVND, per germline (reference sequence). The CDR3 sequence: CASSRGLELYEQYF. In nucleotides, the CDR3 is TGTGCCAGTAGTAGGGGACTGGAGCTCTACGAGCAGTACTTC.

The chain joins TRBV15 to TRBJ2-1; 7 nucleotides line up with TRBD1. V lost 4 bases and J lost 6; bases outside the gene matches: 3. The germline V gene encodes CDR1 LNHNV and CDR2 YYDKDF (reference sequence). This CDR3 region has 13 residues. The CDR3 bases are TGTGCCACCAGCAAGTGGGACAGCAATGAGCAGTTCTTC. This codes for CATSKWDSNEQFF. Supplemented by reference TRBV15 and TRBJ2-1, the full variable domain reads DAMVIQNPRYQVTQFGKPVTLSCSQTLNHNVMYWYQQKSSQAPKLLFHYYDKDFNNEADTPDNFQSRRPNTSFCFLDIRSPGLGDTAMYLCATSKWDSNEQFFGPGTRLTVL.

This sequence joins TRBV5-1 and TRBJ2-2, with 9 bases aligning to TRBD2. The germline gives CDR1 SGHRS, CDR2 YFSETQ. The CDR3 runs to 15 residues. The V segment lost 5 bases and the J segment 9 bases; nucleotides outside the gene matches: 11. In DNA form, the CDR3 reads TGCGCCAGCAGAGTGGGCTCCGCGGGAGGGCGGGAGCTGTTTTTT. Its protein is CASRVGSAGGRELFF.

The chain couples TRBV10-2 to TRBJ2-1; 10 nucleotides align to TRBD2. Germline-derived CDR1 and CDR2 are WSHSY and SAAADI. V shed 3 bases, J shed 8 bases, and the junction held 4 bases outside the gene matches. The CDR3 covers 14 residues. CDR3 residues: CASSDPLAGDEQFF. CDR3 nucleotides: TGCGCCAGCAGTGATCCTCTAGCGGGAGATGAGCAGTTCTTC.